This T cell receptor (beta chain) derives from a study of T cell repertoires in cytomegalovirus infection. As for the study in general: Used in the study were CMV epitopes, some recently identified and HLA-C-restricted, others well-studied and HLA-B-restricted. Carrying CMV and the relevant HLA type showed in public TCR beta signatures.

Overall study findings and caveats: The ex vivo response was dominated by HLA-C-restricted CMV-specific TCR beta clonotypes.

TCRdb reprocessed the reads with MiXCR, giving one entry per CDR3 protein. The repertoire consists of under 850,000 distinct CDR3 sequences, with 33% occurring once and the leading ten covering over 15%. Germline CDR1 SGHNT, CDR2 YENEEA. The CDR3 runs 15 residues. V shed 2 bases and J 4 bases; nucleotides not matched to a gene: 5. Worth noting for this clonotype: The antigen is undetermined.

The clonotype comes from a human donor in good health (CMV status not recorded). Some clones in this sample may be carry-over from other donors' samples. The source was cultured PBMCs, collected from culture after CMV antigen stimulation. V usage is TRBV11-3 and J usage is TRBJ2-5; 9 nucleotides line up with TRBD1. In DNA form, the CDR3 reads TGTGCCAGCAGCTTAACAGGGGGCTTCGGAGAGACCCAGTACTTC. Amino acids: CASSLTGGFGETQYF.